The entry below describes one TCR beta chain. This clonotype was detected ten times or more. Its antigen is not yet known. Base qualities are not at hand, and no much larger clone is one base apart. Hyperthyroidism patients were aged 18 to 65 years and newly diagnosed, with disease duration of less than 2 months. Patients with uncontrolled infections, other autoimmune diseases, pregnancy or lactation were excluded. Diagnoses were based on clinical symptoms, serum thyroxine and TRAb, thyroid ultrasound and orbital computed tomography. Blood from progressor patients was collected at the time of first diagnosis with hyperthyroidism, before any ophthalmopathy symptoms had appeared. PBMCs were isolated from 8 to 10 ml of fresh peripheral blood by Ficoll-Paque density gradient centrifugation. Progressor patients were first diagnosed with Graves' hyperthyroidism and then developed ophthalmopathy during follow-up. Total RNA was extracted with Trizol reagent, and quality was checked on an Agilent 2100 Bioanalyzer.

This sample is drawn from a study of T cells in Graves' hyperthyroidism and ophthalmopathy (dated by TCRdb to 2018 to 2020). In the study overall: Peripheral blood samples were taken at initial diagnosis, before any treatment was given. The study also compared thyroid tissue and blood T-cell repertoires from a handful of Graves' hyperthyroidism patients. To identify TCR V-J signatures that set the groups apart, the researchers used a discovery cohort of about a hundred patients, made up of roughly 45 with Graves' ophthalmopathy and 55 to 65 with stable Graves' hyperthyroidism. After blood sampling, hyperthyroidism patients were treated with methimazole at a starting dose of 30 mg daily, and ophthalmopathy patients were treated with high-dose intravenous methylprednisolone. According to the paper, TCR Vbeta CDR3 sequencing was carried out on approximately 140 peripheral blood samples, which came from some 41 ophthalmopathy, 75 or so hyperthyroidism and about 17 progressor patients. An independent validation cohort of about 19 hyperthyroidism patients and 17 patients who later progressed to ophthalmopathy tested prospective prediction of ophthalmopathy. The 90 to 100 discovery patients were randomly divided into training and test sets at a 7:3 ratio.

Findings and caveats that apply to the study as a whole: In validation, the model predicted progression to ophthalmopathy with over 65% sensitivity and approximately 74% specificity, a median of 6.5 months before onset. Sample size was not statistically predetermined, and investigators were not blinded to group allocation. Most expanded thyroid clonotypes (frequency above 0.001) were also detected in blood, suggesting blood repertoires may reflect thyroid immune responses. In cross-validation, a model built on a 13 V-J signature told ophthalmopathy apart from stable hyperthyroidism with approximately 90% sensitivity and 81% to 82% specificity, and in testing the same model reached 80%/75%.

Amplification of TCR beta CDR3 regions was carried out from RNA transcripts. For the first round of RT-PCR on the TCR CDR3, the HTBI primer set was used together with the Qiagen OneStep RT-PCR kit. Libraries were constructed in a second round of multiplex PCR, after which size selection and purification were carried out. The libraries were sequenced on an Illumina HiSeq2000 using paired-end 100 bp reads. Concerning the study's data processing: SOAPnuke was used to process the raw data, removing reads that contained adapters or uncalled bases, had a mean Phred below 15, or lacked an exact match to the constant primer or identifier. High-quality paired reads were merged using COPE v1.2.5, and each unique nucleotide sequence was defined as a clonotype. Clonotypes were aligned to IMGT TRBV, TRBD and TRBJ reference segments using MiTCR v1.1. The analysis included only V-J combinations with a frequency above 0.0001, which together covered more than 98% of the repertoires. The TCS score was defined as F50 (clonal expansion) divided by E x V (chaos), with BLOSUM62-based TCRdist calculated between CDR3 peptides within each V-J. Welch's t-statistics and random forest reduced 450 to 600 V-J features to 13, which were used in a naive Bayes classifier (R e1071). The public reads were run again by TCRdb, first through fastp at Q25 and then through MiXCR, and only productive beta chains were kept. Rows merge per CDR3 protein into single entries with the most common DNA and genes. Clone size and V and J calls follow TCRdb, not the original study. This sample lists more than 550,000 distinct CDR3 sequences; 15% to 20% were detected once. The biggest ten clones account for over 15% of the sample.

V sheds 2 bases and J sheds 5 bases, leaving 15 bases between their ends. The CDR3 starts with the cysteine, ends with the phenylalanine, and has 15 residues. The kept DNA is CDR3 alone, 45 bases in frame from the first base. Sequences LGHDT (CDR1) and YNNKEL (CDR2) are obtained from the germline V gene (reference sequence). The sequence joins TRBV3-1 to TRBJ1-1; the D segment could be TRBD1, given 6 matching bases. The sequenced sample was blood. The sequence was obtained from a woman in her 50s with Graves' hyperthyroidism that later progressed to Graves' ophthalmopathy. The DNA sequence is TGTGCCAGCAGCCAATTGAGGACAGTTCGGACTGAAGCTTTCTTT. The resulting protein is CASSQLRTVRTEAFF.